The clone carrying this TCR beta chain was counted once. The CDR3 spans 15 residues. After removal of 5 bases from V and 6 bases from J, the junction contained 7 bases not matched to a gene. Germline V gene sequence: CDR1 SSHAT, CDR2 FNYEAQ (reference sequence). This sample is part of a study of blood T cell repertoires in COVID-19. At the level of the study: The United States, Italy and Spain provided the acute and convalescent COVID-19 samples. The analysed material was cDNA or gDNA that came from T cells, B-cell-depleted T cells, or PBMCs.

Original processing methods: It was from reference gene primer amplification that nucleated cell counts were estimated. Sequencing was performed with immunoSEQ multiplex PCR; in TCRdb, only in-frame clones are kept and a portion is missing. From that table come the V and J calls and clone size; the DNA was used to work out D and trimming. The data contain about 18,000 clones, around nine tenths of them singletons. The TCR sequence derives from a human donor in a cohort sampled during active COVID-19. The gene calls are TRBV7-7 and TRBJ2-1; 10 bases match TRBD1. Sequenced: peripheral blood. CDR3 region: CASSPGQGKRNEQFF. The CDR3 DNA follows: TGTGCCAGCAGCCCGGGACAGGGGAAACGCAATGAGCAGTTCTTC.